This section outlines one T cell receptor beta chain sequence together with its context. What it recognizes is unknown. The data were obtained in a study of T cell responses to AZD1222 COVID-19 vaccine. Here immunoSEQ multiplex PCR was the method, and the copy in TCRdb shows in-frame clones only, minus some. Of roughly 200,000 clones in the sample, around 90% were seen once. Regarding the study as a whole: Just six AZD1222 recipients tested seropositive at baseline. Close to half of all spike-specific TCRs reportedly target regions of the variants that are unmutated. White British donors predominated, females outnumbered males, and clonal diversity was possibly underestimated.

V dropped 0 bases and J dropped 3 bases, with 12 bases sitting between them. This CDR3 spans 15 amino acids. Germline CDR1 and CDR2: SGHTA and FQGNSA. The sequences come from peripheral blood, collected on day 0 of AZD1222 vaccination. The V call is TRBV7-2, the J call TRBJ2-7, with TRBD1 as a possible D gene (6 bases). The receptor was isolated from an adult in good health. The DNA for the CDR3 is TGTGCCAGCAGCTTAGCATCAGGGGTGGACTACGAGCAGTACTTC. Translation: CASSLASGVDYEQYF.